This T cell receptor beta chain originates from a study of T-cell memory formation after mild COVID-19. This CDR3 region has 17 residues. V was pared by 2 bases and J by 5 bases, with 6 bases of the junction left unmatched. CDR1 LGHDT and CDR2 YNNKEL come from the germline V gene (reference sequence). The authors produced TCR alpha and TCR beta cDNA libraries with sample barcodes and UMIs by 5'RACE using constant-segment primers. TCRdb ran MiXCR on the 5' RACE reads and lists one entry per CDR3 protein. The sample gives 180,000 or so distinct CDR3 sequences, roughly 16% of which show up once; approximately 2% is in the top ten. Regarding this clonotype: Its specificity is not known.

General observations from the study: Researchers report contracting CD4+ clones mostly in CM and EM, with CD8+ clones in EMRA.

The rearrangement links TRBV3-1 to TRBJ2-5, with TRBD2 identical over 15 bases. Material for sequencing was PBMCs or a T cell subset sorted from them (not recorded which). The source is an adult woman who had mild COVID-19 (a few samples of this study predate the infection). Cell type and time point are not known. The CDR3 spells CASSQLGGTSGRETQYF. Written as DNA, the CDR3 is TGTGCCAGCAGCCAACTAGGCGGGACTAGCGGGAGGGAGACCCAGTACTTC.